This T cell receptor (beta chain) was observed in a study of blood T cell repertoires in COVID-19. Sequenced by immunoSEQ multiplex PCR; TCRdb stores in-frame clones only, minus some. The repertoire consists of approximately 210,000 clones, with roughly 82% occurring once and the leading ten covering 12%. This CDR3 is 13 amino acids long. Germline loops: CDR1 MNHEY, CDR2 SVGEGT. V was pared by 2 bases and J by 4 bases, with 8 bases between. The gene calls are TRBV6-2 or TRBV6-3 and TRBJ1-2; D is undetermined. The receptor was isolated from a man aged 40-55 years who had recovered from COVID-19. Sequencing used PBMCs or T cells enriched from blood (not recorded which). CDR3 DNA: TGTGCCAGCAGTTACGAGGCAGTCTATGGCTACACCTTC. Encoded protein: CASSYEAVYGYTF.